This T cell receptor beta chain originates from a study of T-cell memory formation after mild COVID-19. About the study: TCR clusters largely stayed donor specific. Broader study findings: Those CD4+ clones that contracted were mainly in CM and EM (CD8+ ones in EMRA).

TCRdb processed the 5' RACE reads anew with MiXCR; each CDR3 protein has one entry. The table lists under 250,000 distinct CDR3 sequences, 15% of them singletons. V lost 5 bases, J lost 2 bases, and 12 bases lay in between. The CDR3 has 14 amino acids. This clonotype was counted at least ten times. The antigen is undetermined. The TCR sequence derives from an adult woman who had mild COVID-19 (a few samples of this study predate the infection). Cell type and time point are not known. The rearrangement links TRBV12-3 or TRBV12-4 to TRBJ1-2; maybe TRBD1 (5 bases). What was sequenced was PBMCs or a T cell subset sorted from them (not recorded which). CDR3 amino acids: CASSAGTANYGYTF. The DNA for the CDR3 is TGTGCCAGCAGTGCCGGGACCGCGAACTATGGCTACACCTTC.